A selection of T cell receptor beta chains follows, all from one sample in a study of TIL therapy for anti-PD-1-resistant metastatic lung cancer. TCRdb's table, derived via immunoSEQ multiplex PCR, lists solely in-frame clones and lacks some. This table has tens of thousands of clones, 60% to 70% appearing once. The sample was tumor tissue, taken at baseline. Every receptor here comes from a woman aged 30 to 85 with non-small cell lung cancer. CDR3s include the opening cysteine and the closing phenylalanine or tryptophan. D genes are given only for firm matches. Clone size is not always given. Where it is, it says once, few, many or a class for expanded clones.

j_call	d_call	clone_size	v_call	cdr3_aa	cdr3_nt
TRBJ1-5	TRBD1	.	TRBV5-1	CASSTGTGYGQPQHF	TGCGCCAGCAGCACCGGGACAGGGTACGGGCAGCCCCAGCATTTT
TRBJ2-3	.	.	TRBV29-1	CSVGRGDTQYF	TGCAGCGTTGGCCGGGGGGATACGCAGTATTTT
TRBJ2-1	TRBD1	few	TRBV30	CAWSVSVQGAYEQFF	TGTGCCTGGAGTGTATCCGTCCAGGGGGCCTATGAGCAGTTCTTC
TRBJ2-1	TRBD2	.	TRBV10-3	CAISDSSGRVSSYNEQFF	TGTGCCATCAGTGATTCTAGCGGGAGGGTCAGCTCCTACAATGAGCAGTTCTTC
TRBJ2-7	TRBD2	few	TRBV5-1	CASRPTSGRSYEQYF	TGCGCCAGCAGACCGACTAGCGGCCGCTCCTACGAGCAGTACTTC
TRBJ1-1	.	.	TRBV6-6	CASTHRAGNTEAFF	TGTGCCAGCACCCACAGGGCGGGGAACACTGAAGCTTTCTTT
TRBJ2-3	.	few	TRBV5-4	CASSLPPMRADTQYF	TGTGCCAGCAGCTTGCCCCCCATGAGGGCCGATACGCAGTATTTT
TRBJ2-7	.	once	TRBV27	CASSLLADSSYEQYF	TGTGCCAGCAGTTTATTAGCGGATAGCTCCTACGAGCAGTACTTC
TRBJ1-2	.	once	TRBV5-1	CASSSADGYGYTF	TGCGCCAGCAGCTCGGCCGACGGCTATGGCTACACCTTC
TRBJ1-4	.	.	TRBV27	CASRGLANEKLFF	TGTGCCAGCCGTGGGTTGGCTAATGAAAAACTGTTTTTT
TRBJ1-1	TRBD1	once	TRBV6-5	CASSYRGTAPVEAFF	TGTGCCAGCAGTTACCGCGGGACAGCTCCGGTGGAGGCTTTCTTT
TRBJ1-3	TRBD1	few	TRBV27	CASSLSGQQNTIYF	TGTGCCAGCAGTTTATCGGGACAGCAAAACACCATATATTTT
TRBJ2-7	TRBD2	few	TRBV27	CASSLSGRGDEQYF	TGTGCCAGCAGCCTTAGCGGGCGAGGGGACGAGCAGTACTTC
TRBJ2-1	TRBD1	.	TRBV4-1	CASSQGTGVRNEQFF	TGCGCCAGCAGCCAAGGGACAGGGGTGCGGAATGAGCAGTTCTTC
TRBJ2-2	TRBD1	.	TRBV29-1	CSVGLGQDGELFF	TGCAGCGTGGGGCTCGGACAGGACGGGGAGCTGTTTTTT
TRBJ2-1	TRBD2	medium-sized	TRBV7-9	CASSTTSGKVNEQFF	TGTGCCAGCAGCACGACTAGCGGGAAAGTCAATGAGCAGTTCTTC
TRBJ1-5	.	few	TRBV7-2	CASSLPGYQPQHF	TGTGCCAGCAGCTTGCCAGGGTACCAGCCCCAGCATTTT
TRBJ2-7	.	few	TRBV10-3	CAISEGFYEQYF	TGTGCCATCAGTGAGGGCTTCTACGAGCAGTACTTC
TRBJ2-5	.	few	TRBV10-3	CAISDSRSQETQYF	TGTGCCATCAGCGACAGCCGTAGCCAAGAGACCCAGTACTTC
TRBJ1-3	.	.	TRBV4-2	CASSQEKYGGLRNTIYF	TGTGCCAGCAGCCAAGAGAAATATGGAGGCTTGAGAAACACCATATATTTT
TRBJ2-7	TRBD2	.	TRBV30	CAWTSGRIFGTYEQYF	TGTGCCTGGACCAGCGGGAGAATTTTCGGGACCTACGAGCAGTACTTC
TRBJ2-2	TRBD1	.	TRBV19	CASGRDRDTGELFF	TGTGCCAGTGGCCGGGACAGGGACACCGGGGAGCTGTTTTTT
TRBJ2-5	.	.	TRBV2	CASAPDVGAETQYF	TGTGCCAGCGCACCTGATGTAGGGGCGGAGACCCAGTACTTC
TRBJ2-7	.	.	TRBV4-2	CASSQVEANEQYF	TGTGCCAGCAGCCAAGTGGAGGCTAACGAGCAGTACTTC
TRBJ2-3	.	.	TRBV15	CATTYLDTQYF	TGTGCCACCACGTACCTGGATACGCAGTATTTT
TRBJ2-6	.	.	TRBV30	CAWSKGRSSGANVLTF	TGTGCCTGGAGTAAAGGCAGGTCCTCTGGGGCCAACGTCCTGACTTTC
TRBJ2-5	TRBD1	.	TRBV10-1	CASSDPGTEQETQYF	TGCGCCAGCAGTGACCCCGGGACAGAGCAAGAGACCCAGTACTTC
TRBJ1-1	.	.	TRBV4-1	CASSQGGGLNTEAFF	TGCGCCAGCAGCCAAGGAGGCGGGTTGAACACTGAAGCTTTCTTT
TRBJ2-7	TRBD2	.	TRBV4-1	CASSQATGTSAYYEQYF	TGCGCCAGCAGCCAGGCGACCGGGACTAGCGCCTACTACGAGCAGTACTTC
TRBJ1-1	.	many	TRBV5-5	CASREGRTSNTEAFF	TGTGCCAGCAGAGAGGGAAGGACATCGAACACTGAAGCTTTCTTT
TRBJ2-3	.	few	TRBV11-2	CASSLERPATDTQYF	TGTGCCAGCAGCTTAGAACGTCCGGCCACAGATACGCAGTATTTT
TRBJ2-3	.	.	TRBV7-2	CASFPGGDTQYF	TGTGCCAGCTTTCCCGGGGGCGATACGCAGTATTTT
TRBJ2-7	.	once	TRBV14	CASSPAWGPSYEQYF	TGTGCCAGCAGCCCCGCCTGGGGTCCCTCCTACGAGCAGTACTTC
TRBJ2-2	.	.	TRBV5-8	CASSRSGATMNTGELFF	TGTGCCAGCAGCAGAAGTGGGGCCACCATGAACACCGGGGAGCTGTTTTTT
TRBJ2-7	TRBD1	.	TRBV7-8	CASSFAQPGQGAEQYF	TGTGCCAGCAGCTTTGCGCAACCGGGACAGGGCGCCGAGCAGTACTTC
TRBJ2-7	.	medium-sized	TRBV7-9	CASSDASTEGVEQYF	TGTGCCAGCAGTGACGCTAGCACTGAGGGAGTCGAGCAGTACTTC
TRBJ2-1	.	.	TRBV7-8	CASSLEWRTSEQFF	TGTGCCAGCAGCTTAGAATGGCGGACGAGTGAGCAGTTCTTC
TRBJ1-2	TRBD1	.	TRBV29-1	CSVDAKQGVGGYTF	TGCAGCGTTGACGCTAAACAGGGGGTTGGTGGCTACACCTTC
TRBJ2-7	.	.	TRBV11-2	CASSLAPHYEQYF	TGTGCCAGCAGCTTAGCCCCCCATTACGAGCAGTACTTC
TRBJ1-5	.	few	TRBV19	CASSIVGGSNQPQHF	TGTGCCAGTAGTATAGTTGGGGGCAGCAATCAGCCCCAGCATTTT